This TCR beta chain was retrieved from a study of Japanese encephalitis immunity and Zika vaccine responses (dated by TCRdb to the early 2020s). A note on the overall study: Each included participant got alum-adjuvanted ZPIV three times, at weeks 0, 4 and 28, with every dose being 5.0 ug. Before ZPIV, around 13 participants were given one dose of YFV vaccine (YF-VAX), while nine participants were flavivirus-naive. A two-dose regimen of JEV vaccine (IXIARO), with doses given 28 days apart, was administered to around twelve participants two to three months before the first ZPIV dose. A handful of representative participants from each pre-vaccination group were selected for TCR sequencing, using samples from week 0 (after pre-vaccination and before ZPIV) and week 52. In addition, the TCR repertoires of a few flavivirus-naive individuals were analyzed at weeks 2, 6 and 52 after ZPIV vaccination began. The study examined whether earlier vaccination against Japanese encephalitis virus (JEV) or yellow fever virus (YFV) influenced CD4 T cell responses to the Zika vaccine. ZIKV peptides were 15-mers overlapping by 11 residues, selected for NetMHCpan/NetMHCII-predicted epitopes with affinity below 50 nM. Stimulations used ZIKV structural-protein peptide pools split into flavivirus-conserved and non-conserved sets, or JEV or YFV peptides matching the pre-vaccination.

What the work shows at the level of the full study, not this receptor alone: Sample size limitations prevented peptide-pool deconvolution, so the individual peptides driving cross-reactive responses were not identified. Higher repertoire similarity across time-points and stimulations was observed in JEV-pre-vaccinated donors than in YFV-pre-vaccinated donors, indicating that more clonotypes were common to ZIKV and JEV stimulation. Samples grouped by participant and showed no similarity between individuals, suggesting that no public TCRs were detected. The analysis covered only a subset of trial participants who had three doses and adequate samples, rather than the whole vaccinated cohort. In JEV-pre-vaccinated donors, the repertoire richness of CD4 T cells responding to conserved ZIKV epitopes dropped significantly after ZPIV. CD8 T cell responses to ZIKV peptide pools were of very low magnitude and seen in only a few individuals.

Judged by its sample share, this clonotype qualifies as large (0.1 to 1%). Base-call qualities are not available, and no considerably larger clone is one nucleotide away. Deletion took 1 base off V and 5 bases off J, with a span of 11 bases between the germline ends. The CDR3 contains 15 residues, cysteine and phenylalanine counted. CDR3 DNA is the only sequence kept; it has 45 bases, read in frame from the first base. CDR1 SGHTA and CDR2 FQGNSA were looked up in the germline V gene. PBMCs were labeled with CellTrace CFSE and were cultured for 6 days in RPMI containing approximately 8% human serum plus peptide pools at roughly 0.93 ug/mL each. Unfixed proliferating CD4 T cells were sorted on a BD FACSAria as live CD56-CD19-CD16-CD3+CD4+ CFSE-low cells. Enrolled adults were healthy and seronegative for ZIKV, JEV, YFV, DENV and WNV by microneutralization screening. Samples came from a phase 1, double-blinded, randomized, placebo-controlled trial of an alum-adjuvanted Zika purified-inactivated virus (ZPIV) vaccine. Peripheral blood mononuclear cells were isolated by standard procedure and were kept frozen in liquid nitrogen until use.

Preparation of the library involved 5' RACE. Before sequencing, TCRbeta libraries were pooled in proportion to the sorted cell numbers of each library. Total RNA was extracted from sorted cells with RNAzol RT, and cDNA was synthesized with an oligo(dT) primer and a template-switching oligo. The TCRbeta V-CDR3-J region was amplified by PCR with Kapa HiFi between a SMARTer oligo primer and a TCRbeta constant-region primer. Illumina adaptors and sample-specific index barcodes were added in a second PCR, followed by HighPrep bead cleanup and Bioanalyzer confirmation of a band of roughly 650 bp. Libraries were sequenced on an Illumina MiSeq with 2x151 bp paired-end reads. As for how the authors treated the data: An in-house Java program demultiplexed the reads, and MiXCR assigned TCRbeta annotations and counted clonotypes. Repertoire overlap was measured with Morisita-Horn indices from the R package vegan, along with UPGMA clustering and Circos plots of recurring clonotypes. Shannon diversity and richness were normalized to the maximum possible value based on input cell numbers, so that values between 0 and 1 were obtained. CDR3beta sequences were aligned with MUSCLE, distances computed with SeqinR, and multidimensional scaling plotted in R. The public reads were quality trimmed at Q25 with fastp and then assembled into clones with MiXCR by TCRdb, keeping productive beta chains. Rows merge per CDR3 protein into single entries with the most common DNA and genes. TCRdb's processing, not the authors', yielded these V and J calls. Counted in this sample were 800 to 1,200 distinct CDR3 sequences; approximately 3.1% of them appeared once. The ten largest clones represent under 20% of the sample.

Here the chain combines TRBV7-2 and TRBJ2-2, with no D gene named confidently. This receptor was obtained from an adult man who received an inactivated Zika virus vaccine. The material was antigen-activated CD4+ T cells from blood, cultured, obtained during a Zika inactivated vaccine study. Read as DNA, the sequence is TGTGCCAGCAGCTTAGTAGGGCCATTGACCGGGGAGCTGTTTTTT. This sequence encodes CASSLVGPLTGELFF. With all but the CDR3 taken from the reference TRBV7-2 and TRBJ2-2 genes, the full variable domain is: GAGVSQSPSNKVTEKGKDVELRCDPISGHTALYWYRQSLGQGLEFLIYFQGNSAPDKSGLPSDRFSAERTGGSVSTLTIQRTQQEDSAVYLCASSLVGPLTGELFFGEGSRLTVL.